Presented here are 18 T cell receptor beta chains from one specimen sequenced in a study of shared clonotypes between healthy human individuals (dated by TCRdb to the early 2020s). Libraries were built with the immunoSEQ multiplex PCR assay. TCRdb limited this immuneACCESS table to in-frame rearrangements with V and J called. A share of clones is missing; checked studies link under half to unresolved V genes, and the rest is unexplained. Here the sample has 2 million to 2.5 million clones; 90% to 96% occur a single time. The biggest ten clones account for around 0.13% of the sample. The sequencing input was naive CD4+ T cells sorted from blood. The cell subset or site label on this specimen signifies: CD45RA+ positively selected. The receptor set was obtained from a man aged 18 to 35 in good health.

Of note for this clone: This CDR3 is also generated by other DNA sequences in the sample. This CDR3 is CASSPGLSTDTQYF. CDR3 sequence (DNA): TGTGCCAGCAGCCCGGGCCTTAGCACAGATACGCAGTATTTT. The V call is TRBV11-2, the J call TRBJ2-3; D is unclear. Germline V gives CDR1 SGHAT, CDR2 FQNNGV. V was cut by 5 bases and J by 0 bases, with 9 bases left in between. This CDR3 region has 14 residues. Full variable domain (missing parts from reference TRBV11-2 and TRBJ2-3): EAGVAQSPRYKIIEKRQSVAFWCNPISGHATLYWYQQILGQGPKLLIQFQNNGVVDDSQLPKDRFSAERLKGVDSTLKIQPAKLEDSAVYLCASSPGLSTDTQYFGPGTRLTVL.

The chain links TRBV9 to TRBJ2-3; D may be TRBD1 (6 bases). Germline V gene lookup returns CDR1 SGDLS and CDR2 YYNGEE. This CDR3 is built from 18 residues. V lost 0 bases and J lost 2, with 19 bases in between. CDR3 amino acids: CASSVATGTGSFTDTQYF. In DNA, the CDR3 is TGTGCCAGCAGCGTAGCTACAGGGACCGGATCGTTCACAGATACGCAGTATTTT. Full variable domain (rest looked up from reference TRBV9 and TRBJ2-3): DSGVTQTPKHLITATGQRVTLRCSPRSGDLSVYWYQQSLDQGLQFLIQYYNGEERAKGNILERFSAQQFPDLHSELNLSSLELGDSALYFCASSVATGTGSFTDTQYFGPGTRLTVL.

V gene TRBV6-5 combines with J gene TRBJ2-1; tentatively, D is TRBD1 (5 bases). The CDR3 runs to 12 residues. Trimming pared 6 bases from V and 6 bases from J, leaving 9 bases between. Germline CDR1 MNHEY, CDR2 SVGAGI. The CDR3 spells CASSRRGNEQFF. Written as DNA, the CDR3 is TGTGCCAGCAGCCGAAGGGGCAATGAGCAGTTCTTC.

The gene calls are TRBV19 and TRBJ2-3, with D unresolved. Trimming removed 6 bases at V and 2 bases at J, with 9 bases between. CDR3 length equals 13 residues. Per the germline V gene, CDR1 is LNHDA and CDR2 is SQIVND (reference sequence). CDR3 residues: CASRRISTDTQYF. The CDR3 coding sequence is TGTGCCAGTAGGAGGATCTCCACAGATACGCAGTATTTT.

The CDR3 is CASSVGTGGGVGSNQPQHF. The DNA for the CDR3 is TGTGCCAGCAGCGTAGGGACAGGTGGGGGAGTGGGGAGCAATCAGCCCCAGCATTTT. The genes are TRBV2 and TRBJ1-5, with TRBD1 matching 8 bases. The junction had 17 bases not matched to a gene; V was cut back by 6 bases and J by 1 base. The CDR3 is 19 residues long. Per the germline V gene, CDR1 is SNHLY and CDR2 is FYNNEI.

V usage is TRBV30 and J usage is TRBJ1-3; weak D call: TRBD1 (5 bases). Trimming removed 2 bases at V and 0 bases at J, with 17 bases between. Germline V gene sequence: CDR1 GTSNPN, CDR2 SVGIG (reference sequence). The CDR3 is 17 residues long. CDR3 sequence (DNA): TGTGCCTGGAGTAGAATGGGGGAAGGTCACTCTGGAAACACCATATATTTT. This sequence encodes CAWSRMGEGHSGNTIYF. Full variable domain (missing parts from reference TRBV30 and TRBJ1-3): SQTIHQWPATLVQPVGSPLSLECTVEGTSNPNLYWYRQAAGRGLQLLFYSVGIGQISSEVPQNLSASRPQDRQFILSSKKLLLSDSGFYLCAWSRMGEGHSGNTIYFGEGSWLTVV.

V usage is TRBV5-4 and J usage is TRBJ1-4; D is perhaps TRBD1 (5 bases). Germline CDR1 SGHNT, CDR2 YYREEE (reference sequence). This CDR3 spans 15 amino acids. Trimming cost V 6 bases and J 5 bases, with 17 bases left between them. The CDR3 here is CASKREEGINEKLFF. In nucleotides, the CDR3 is TGTGCCAGCAAAAGAGAGGAGGGGATAAATGAAAAACTGTTTTTT.

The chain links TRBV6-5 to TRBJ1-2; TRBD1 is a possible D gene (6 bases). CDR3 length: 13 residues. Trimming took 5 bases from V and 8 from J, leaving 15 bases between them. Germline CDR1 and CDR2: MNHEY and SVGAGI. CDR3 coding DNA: TGTGCCAGCAGTGACAGGACAGTAGGCGGCTACACCTTC. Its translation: CASSDRTVGGYTF.

CDR3 in amino acids: CASSLTQGSTYEQYF. The CDR3 DNA is TGCGCCAGCAGCCTCACTCAGGGTTCCACCTACGAGCAGTACTTC. The chain is built from TRBV4-1 and TRBJ2-7; a weak D match, TRBD1 (5 bases). Germline lookup yields CDR1 MGHRA and CDR2 YSYEKL. The CDR3 has 15 residues. V lost 4 bases and J 2 bases, leaving 15 bases between the germline ends.

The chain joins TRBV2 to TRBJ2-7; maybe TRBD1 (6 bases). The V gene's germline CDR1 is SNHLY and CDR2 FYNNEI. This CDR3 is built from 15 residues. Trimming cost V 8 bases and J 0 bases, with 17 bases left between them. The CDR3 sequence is CASGGRTVSSYEQYF. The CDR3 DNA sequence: TGTGCCAGCGGGGGACGGACAGTGAGCTCCTACGAGCAGTACTTC.

The DNA for the CDR3 is TGTGCCAGCAGCTTGGTAGCGGGCTCCCAAGAGACCCAGTACTTC. The encoded protein is CASSLVAGSQETQYF. V is TRBV5-4 and J is TRBJ2-5; 7 bases are a match to TRBD2. Germline loops: CDR1 SGHNT, CDR2 YYREEE (reference sequence). The CDR3 loop spans 15 amino acids. Trimming at V came to 0 bases and at J to 1 base, leaving 3 bases not matched to a gene.

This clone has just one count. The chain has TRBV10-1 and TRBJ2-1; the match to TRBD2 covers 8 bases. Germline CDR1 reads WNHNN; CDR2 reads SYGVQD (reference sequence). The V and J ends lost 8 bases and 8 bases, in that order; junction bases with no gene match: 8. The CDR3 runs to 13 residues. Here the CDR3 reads CASSRGGADEQFF. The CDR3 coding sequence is TGCGCCAGCTCACGGGGGGGGGCGGATGAGCAGTTCTTC.

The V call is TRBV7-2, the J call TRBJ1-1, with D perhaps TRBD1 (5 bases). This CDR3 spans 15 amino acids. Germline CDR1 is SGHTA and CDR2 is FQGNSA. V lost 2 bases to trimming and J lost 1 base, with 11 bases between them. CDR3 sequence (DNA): TGTGCCAGCAGCTTAACGGGACCTACGAACACTGAAGCTTTCTTT. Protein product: CASSLTGPTNTEAFF. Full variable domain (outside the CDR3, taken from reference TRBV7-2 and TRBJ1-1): GAGVSQSPSNKVTEKGKDVELRCDPISGHTALYWYRQSLGQGLEFLIYFQGNSAPDKSGLPSDRFSAERTGGSVSTLTIQRTQQEDSAVYLCASSLTGPTNTEAFFGQGTRLTVV.

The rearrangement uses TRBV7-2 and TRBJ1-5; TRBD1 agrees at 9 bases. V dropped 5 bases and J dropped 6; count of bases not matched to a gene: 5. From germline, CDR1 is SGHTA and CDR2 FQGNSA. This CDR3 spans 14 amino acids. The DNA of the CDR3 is TGTGCCAGCAGCCTTACAGGGGGCCTTCAGCCCCAGCATTTT. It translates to CASSLTGGLQPQHF.

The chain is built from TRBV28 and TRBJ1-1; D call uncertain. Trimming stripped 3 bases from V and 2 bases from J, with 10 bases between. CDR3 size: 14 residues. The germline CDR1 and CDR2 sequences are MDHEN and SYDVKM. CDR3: CASSFKEGNTEAFF. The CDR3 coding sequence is TGTGCCAGCAGTTTTAAGGAGGGAAACACTGAAGCTTTCTTT.

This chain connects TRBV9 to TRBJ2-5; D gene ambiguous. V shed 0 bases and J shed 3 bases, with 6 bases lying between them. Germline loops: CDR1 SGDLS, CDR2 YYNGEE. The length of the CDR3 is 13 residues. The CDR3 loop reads CASSVGQEETQYF. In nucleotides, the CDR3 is TGTGCCAGCAGCGTAGGACAAGAAGAGACCCAGTACTTC. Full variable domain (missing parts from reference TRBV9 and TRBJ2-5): DSGVTQTPKHLITATGQRVTLRCSPRSGDLSVYWYQQSLDQGLQFLIQYYNGEERAKGNILERFSAQQFPDLHSELNLSSLELGDSALYFCASSVGQEETQYFGPGTRLLVL.

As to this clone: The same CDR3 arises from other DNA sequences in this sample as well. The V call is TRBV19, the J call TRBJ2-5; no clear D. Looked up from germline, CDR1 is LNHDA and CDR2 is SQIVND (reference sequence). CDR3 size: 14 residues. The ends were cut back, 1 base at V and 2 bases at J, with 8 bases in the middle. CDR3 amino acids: CASSIGSGQETQYF. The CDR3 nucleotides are TGTGCCAGTAGTATAGGGTCCGGACAAGAGACCCAGTACTTC.

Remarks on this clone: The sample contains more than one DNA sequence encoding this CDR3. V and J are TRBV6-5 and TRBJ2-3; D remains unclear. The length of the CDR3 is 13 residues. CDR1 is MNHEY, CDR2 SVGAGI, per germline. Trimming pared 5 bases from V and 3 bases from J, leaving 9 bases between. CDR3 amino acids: CASSRRETDTQYF. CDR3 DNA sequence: TGTGCCAGCAGTAGGCGCGAAACAGATACGCAGTATTTT.